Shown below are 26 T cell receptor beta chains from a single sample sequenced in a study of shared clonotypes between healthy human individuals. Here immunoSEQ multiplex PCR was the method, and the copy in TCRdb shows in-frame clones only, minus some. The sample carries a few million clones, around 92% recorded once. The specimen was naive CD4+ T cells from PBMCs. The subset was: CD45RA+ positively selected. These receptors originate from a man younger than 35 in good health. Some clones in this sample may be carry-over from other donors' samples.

CDR3 DNA sequence: TGTGCCAGCAGTTTATTAGGGGGGCAGACTGGCTACACCTTC. Amino acids: CASSLLGGQTGYTF. This chain joins TRBV27 and TRBJ1-2; D may be TRBD1 (6 bases). This CDR3 spans 14 amino acids. The germline V gene has CDR1 MNHEY and CDR2 SMNVEV (reference sequence). Trimming removed 1 base at V and 7 bases at J, with 13 bases between.

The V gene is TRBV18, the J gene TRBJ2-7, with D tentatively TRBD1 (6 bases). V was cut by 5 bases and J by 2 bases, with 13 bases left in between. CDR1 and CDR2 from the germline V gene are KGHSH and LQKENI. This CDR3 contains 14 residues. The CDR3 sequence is CASSTGTQTYEQYF. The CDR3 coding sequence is TGTGCCAGCTCAACGGGGACACAGACCTACGAGCAGTACTTC.

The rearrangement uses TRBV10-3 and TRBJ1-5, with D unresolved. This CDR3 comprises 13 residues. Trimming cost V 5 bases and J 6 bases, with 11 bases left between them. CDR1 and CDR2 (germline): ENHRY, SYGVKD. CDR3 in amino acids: CAISPEVVQPQHF. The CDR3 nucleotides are TGTGCCATCAGTCCAGAAGTGGTTCAGCCCCAGCATTTT.

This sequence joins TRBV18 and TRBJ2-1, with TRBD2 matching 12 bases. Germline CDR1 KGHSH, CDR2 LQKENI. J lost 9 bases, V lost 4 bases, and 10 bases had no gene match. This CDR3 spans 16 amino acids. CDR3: CASSLMTSGSGGEQFF. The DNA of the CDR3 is TGTGCCAGCTCACTCATGACTAGCGGGAGTGGAGGTGAGCAGTTCTTC.

CDR3 sequence: CAAWAVASGANVLTF. The CDR3 region has the DNA TGTGCCGCCTGGGCGGTAGCGTCTGGGGCCAACGTCCTGACTTTC. The rearrangement links TRBV30 to TRBJ2-6; weak D call: TRBD2 (5 bases). This CDR3 is built from 15 residues. Germline CDR1 GTSNPN, CDR2 SVGIG (reference sequence). Trimming stripped 8 bases from V and 1 base from J, with 15 bases between.

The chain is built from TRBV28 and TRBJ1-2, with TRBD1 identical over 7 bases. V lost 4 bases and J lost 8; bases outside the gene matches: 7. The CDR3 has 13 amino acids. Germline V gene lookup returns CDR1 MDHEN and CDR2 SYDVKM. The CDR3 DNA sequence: TGTGCCAGCAGTTCCATCCAGGGGGGCGGCTACACCTTC. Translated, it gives CASSSIQGGGYTF.

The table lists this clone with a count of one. The CDR3 DNA reads TGTGCCAGCAGCCAACCCACAGGGACTACCTACGAGCAGTACTTC. This gives the protein CASSQPTGTTYEQYF. The chain employs TRBV4-2 and TRBJ2-7, with a possible D match to TRBD2 (7 bases). Germline V gene sequence: CDR1 LGHNA, CDR2 YNFKEQ. The V end lost 2 bases, the J end lost 2 bases, and 13 bases lay between the germline ends. CDR3 length equals 15 residues.

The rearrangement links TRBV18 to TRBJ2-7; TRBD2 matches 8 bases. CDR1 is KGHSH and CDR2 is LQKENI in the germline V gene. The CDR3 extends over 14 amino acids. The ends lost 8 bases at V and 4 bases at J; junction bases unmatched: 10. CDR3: CASTSGGAIYEQYF. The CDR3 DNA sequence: TGTGCCAGCACCTCCGGGGGGGCCATATACGAGCAGTACTTC.

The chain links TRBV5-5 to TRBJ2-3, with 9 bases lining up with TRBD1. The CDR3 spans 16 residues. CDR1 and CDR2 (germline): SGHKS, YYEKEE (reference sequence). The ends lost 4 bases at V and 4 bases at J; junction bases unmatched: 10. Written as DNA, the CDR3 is TGTGCCAGCAGCCCCTCCGGGACAGGGTCAGCAGATACGCAGTATTTT. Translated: CASSPSGTGSADTQYF.

The CDR3 nucleotides read TGTGCCAGCAGCTCAGGACTAGTTAATTACGAGCAGTACTTC. Translated, it gives CASSSGLVNYEQYF. The rearrangement uses TRBV7-9 and TRBJ2-7, with 7 bases aligning to TRBD2. The V segment lost 4 bases and the J segment 4 bases; nucleotides outside the gene matches: 7. The CDR3 runs 14 residues. Germline V gene data show CDR1 as SEHNR and CDR2 as FQNEAQ (reference sequence). Variable domain in full (rest from reference TRBV7-9 and TRBJ2-7): DTGVSQNPRHKITKRGQNVTFRCDPISEHNRLYWYRQTLGQGPEFLTYFQNEAQLEKSRLLSDRFSAERPKGSFSTLEIQRTEQGDSAMYLCASSSGLVNYEQYFGPGTRLTVT.

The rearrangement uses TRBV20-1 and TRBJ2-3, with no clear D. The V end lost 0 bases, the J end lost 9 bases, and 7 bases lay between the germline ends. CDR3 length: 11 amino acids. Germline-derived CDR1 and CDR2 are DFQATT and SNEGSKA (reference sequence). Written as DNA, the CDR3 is TGCAGTGCTAGAGACTGGACCACGCAGTATTTT. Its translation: CSARDWTTQYF.

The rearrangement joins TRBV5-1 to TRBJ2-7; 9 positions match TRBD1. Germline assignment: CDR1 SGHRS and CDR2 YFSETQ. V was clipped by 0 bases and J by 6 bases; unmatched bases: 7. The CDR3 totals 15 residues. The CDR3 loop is CASSLAGTGRGEQYF. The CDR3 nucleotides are TGCGCCAGCAGCTTGGCCGGGACAGGGAGGGGCGAGCAGTACTTC. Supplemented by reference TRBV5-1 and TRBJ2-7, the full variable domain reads KAGVTQTPRYLIKTRGQQVTLSCSPISGHRSVSWYQQTPGQGLQFLFEYFSETQRNKGNFPGRFSGRQFSNSRSEMNVSTLELGDSALYLCASSLAGTGRGEQYFGPGTRLTVT.

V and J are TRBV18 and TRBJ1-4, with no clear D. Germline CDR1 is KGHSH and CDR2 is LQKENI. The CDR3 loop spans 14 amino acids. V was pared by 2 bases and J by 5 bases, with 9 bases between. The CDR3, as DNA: TGTGCCAGCTCACCAACGACACAGAATGAAAAACTGTTTTTT. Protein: CASSPTTQNEKLFF. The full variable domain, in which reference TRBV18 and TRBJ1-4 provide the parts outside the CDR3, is NAGVMQNPRHLVRRRGQEARLRCSPMKGHSHVYWYRQLPEEGLKFMVYLQKENIIDESGMPKERFSAEFPKEGPSILRIQQVVRGDSAAYFCASSPTTQNEKLFFGSGTQLSVL.

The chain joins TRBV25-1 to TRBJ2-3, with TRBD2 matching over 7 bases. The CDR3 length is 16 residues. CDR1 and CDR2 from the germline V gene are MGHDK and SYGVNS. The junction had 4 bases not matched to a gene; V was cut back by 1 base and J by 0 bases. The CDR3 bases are TGTGCCAGCAGTGAATCCGGGAGGACTAGCACAGATACGCAGTATTTT. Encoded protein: CASSESGRTSTDTQYF.

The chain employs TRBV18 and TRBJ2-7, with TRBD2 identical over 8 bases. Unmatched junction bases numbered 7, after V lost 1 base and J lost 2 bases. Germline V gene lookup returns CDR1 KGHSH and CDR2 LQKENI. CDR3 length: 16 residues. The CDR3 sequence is CASSPRSSGPPYEQYF. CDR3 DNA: TGTGCCAGCTCACCACGGTCTAGCGGGCCACCCTACGAGCAGTACTTC. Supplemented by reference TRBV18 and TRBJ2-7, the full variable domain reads NAGVMQNPRHLVRRRGQEARLRCSPMKGHSHVYWYRQLPEEGLKFMVYLQKENIIDESGMPKERFSAEFPKEGPSILRIQQVVRGDSAAYFCASSPRSSGPPYEQYFGPGTRLTVT.

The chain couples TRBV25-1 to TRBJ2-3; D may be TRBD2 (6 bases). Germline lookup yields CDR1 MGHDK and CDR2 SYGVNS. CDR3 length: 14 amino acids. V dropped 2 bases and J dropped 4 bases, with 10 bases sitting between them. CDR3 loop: CASSEPGASDTQYF. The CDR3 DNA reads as TGTGCCAGCAGTGAACCGGGAGCCTCAGATACGCAGTATTTT.

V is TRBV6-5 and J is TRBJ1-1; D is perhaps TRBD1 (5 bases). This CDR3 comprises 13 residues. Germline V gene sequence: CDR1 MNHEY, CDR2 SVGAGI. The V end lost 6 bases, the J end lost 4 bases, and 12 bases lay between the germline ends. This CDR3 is CASSVPGTTEAFF. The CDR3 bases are TGTGCCAGCAGCGTTCCGGGGACCACTGAAGCTTTCTTT.

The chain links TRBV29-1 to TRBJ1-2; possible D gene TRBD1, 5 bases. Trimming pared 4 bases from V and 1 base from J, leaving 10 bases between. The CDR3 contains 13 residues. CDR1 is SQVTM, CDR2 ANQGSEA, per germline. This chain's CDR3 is CSVGRDRNYGYTF. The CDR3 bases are TGCAGCGTTGGGAGGGACCGTAACTATGGCTACACCTTC.

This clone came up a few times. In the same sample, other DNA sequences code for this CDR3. The CDR3 coding sequence is TGTGCCAGCAGTTTGTGGACGGTGAACACTGAAGCTTTCTTT. Its protein product is CASSLWTVNTEAFF. The chain couples TRBV28 to TRBJ1-1; no firm D call. Germline V gene sequence: CDR1 MDHEN, CDR2 SYDVKM. The CDR3 runs 14 residues. The V end lost 3 bases, the J end lost 0 bases, and 8 bases lay between the germline ends.

CDR3 nucleotide sequence: TGCGCCAGCAGCACACTTGACACGAACACTGAAGCTTTCTTT. This gives the protein CASSTLDTNTEAFF. The chain recombines TRBV5-1 with TRBJ1-1; D is undetermined. V dropped 4 bases and J dropped 1 base, with 11 bases sitting between them. Germline V gene data show CDR1 as SGHRS and CDR2 as YFSETQ. This CDR3 is 14 amino acids long.

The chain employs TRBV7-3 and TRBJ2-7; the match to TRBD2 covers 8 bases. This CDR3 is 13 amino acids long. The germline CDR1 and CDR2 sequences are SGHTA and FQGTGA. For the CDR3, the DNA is TGTGCTTGCAGGGCGGGAGGTACCTACGAGCAGTACTTC. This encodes CACRAGGTYEQYF.

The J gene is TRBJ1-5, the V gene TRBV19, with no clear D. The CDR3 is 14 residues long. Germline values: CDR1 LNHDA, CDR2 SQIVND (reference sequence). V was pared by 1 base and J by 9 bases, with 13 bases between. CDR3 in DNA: TGTGCCAGTAGTATAGGGACGCCAATGTCGCCCCAGCATTTT. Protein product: CASSIGTPMSPQHF.

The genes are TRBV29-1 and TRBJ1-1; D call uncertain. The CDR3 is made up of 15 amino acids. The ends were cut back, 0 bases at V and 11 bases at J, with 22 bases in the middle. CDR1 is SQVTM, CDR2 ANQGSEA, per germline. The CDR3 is CSVEDTVRGSMAAFF. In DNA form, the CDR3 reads TGCAGCGTTGAAGATACTGTCCGGGGATCGATGGCGGCTTTCTTT.

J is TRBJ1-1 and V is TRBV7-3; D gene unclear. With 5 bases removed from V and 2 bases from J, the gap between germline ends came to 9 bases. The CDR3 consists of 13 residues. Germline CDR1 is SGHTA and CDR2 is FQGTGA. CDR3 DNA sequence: TGTGCCAGCAGCGCCACAGCCAACACTGAAGCTTTCTTT. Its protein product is CASSATANTEAFF.

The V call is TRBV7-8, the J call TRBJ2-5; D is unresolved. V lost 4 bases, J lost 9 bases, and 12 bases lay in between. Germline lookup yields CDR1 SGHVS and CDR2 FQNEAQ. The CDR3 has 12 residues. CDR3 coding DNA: TGTGCCAGCAGCTCCGCGGAGTGGTCCCAGTACTTC. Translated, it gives CASSSAEWSQYF.

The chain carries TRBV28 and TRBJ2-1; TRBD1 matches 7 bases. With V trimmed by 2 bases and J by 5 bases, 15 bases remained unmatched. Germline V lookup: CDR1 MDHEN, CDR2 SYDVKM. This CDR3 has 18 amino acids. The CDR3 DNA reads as TGTGCCAGCAGTTTAAGGGACAGCGCCCCACCTTTCAACAATGAGCAGTTCTTC. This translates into CASSLRDSAPPFNNEQFF.